The 9 T cell receptor beta chains given below trace back to one sample, sequenced in a study of cytomegalovirus exposure and HLA in healthy donors. A multiplex PCR was run with 60 Vbeta primers and 13 Jbeta primers. TCRdb's copy holds only in-frame clones and misses some; the assay was immunoSEQ multiplex PCR. The sample holds 200,000 or so clones; about four fifths are singletons and the top ten take roughly 2.6%. The sample comprised PBMCs. The receptors come from a woman aged 45-59 years in good health and CMV-seropositive.

This chain uses TRBV19 with TRBJ2-1, with 7 bases aligning to TRBD1. Germline values: CDR1 LNHDA, CDR2 SQIVND (reference sequence). Losses at the gene ends were 7 bases for V and 4 bases for J; bases not matched to a gene: 4. The CDR3 spans 13 residues. The CDR3 sequence is CASKGAGYNEQFF. CDR3 nucleotide sequence: TGTGCCAGTAAGGGGGCCGGGTACAATGAGCAGTTCTTC.

The rearrangement joins TRBV6-5 to TRBJ2-7; tentatively, D is TRBD1 (5 bases). Trimming removed 10 bases from V and 1 base from J, with 17 bases in between. The CDR3 spans 14 residues. Looked up from germline, CDR1 is MNHEY and CDR2 is SVGAGI. In DNA form, the CDR3 reads TGTGCCACCCAAAACAGGAAGCTTTCCTACGAGCAGTACTTC. The encoded protein is CATQNRKLSYEQYF.

V usage is TRBV7-2 and J usage is TRBJ2-5; 10 nucleotides align to TRBD2. J was trimmed by 4 bases and V by 3 bases; bases with no gene match: 8. The CDR3 extends over 16 amino acids. Germline V gene data show CDR1 as SGHTA and CDR2 as FQGNSA. Here the CDR3 DNA reads TGTGCCAGCAGCTTCGGCCGGACTAGCGGCCCAGAGACCCAGTACTTC. This sequence encodes CASSFGRTSGPETQYF.

The V and J genes are TRBV6-5 and TRBJ2-1; 11 bases line up with TRBD2. Germline CDR1 and CDR2: MNHEY and SVGAGI. This CDR3 spans 14 amino acids. The V and J ends lost 10 bases and 9 bases, in that order; junction bases with no gene match: 11. The CDR3 nucleotides are TGTGCCACCTTAGTGACTAGCGGGGTTGGTGAGCAGTTCTTC. Translating it yields CATLVTSGVGEQFF.

The rearrangement links TRBV9 to TRBJ2-2; 7 bases match TRBD1. Trimming took 5 bases from V and 7 from J; bases not matched to a gene: 11. Germline assignment: CDR1 SGDLS and CDR2 YYNGEE. CDR3 length: 15 amino acids. DNA of the CDR3: TGTGCCAGCAGTTATACAGGGGCCCTCGGCGGGGAGCTGTTTTTT. Encoded protein: CASSYTGALGGELFF.

The chain uses TRBV11-2 and TRBJ2-3; no clear D gene. V was clipped by 5 bases and J by 2 bases, with 11 bases between them. This CDR3 is built from 14 residues. CDR1 SGHAT and CDR2 FQNNGV come from the germline V gene. The CDR3 is CASSPARVTDTQYF. For the CDR3, the DNA is TGTGCCAGCAGCCCCGCTCGGGTCACAGATACGCAGTATTTT.

The rearrangement joins TRBV6-1 to TRBJ2-3; TRBD2 agrees at 7 bases. V shed 5 bases, J shed 3 bases, and the junction held 5 bases outside the gene matches. The CDR3 is made up of 14 amino acids. CDR1 is MNHNS and CDR2 is SASEGT in the germline V gene. The CDR3, as DNA: TGTGCCAGCAGTCTTGGGGGGGGTACAGATACGCAGTATTTT. Its protein product is CASSLGGGTDTQYF.

CDR3 bases: TGTGCCAGCAGCTTGGGGTCTAATGGCTACACCTTC. It specifies CASSLGSNGYTF. The rearrangement uses TRBV5-4 and TRBJ1-2; D unclear. Trimming left V 0 bases short and J 6 bases short, with 6 bases between. Per germline, CDR1 SGHNT and CDR2 YYREEE (reference sequence). The CDR3 is 12 residues long.

The chain employs TRBV7-2 and TRBJ1-1, with a possible D match to TRBD1 (6 bases). This CDR3 spans 13 amino acids. Between the trimmed V and J ends, which lost 5 bases and 1 base, there was a span of 8 bases. Per germline, CDR1 SGHTA and CDR2 FQGNSA. The CDR3 DNA reads as TGTGCCAGCAGCCCGACAGGGAACACTGAAGCTTTCTTT. Protein sequence: CASSPTGNTEAFF.